This passage covers 8 T cell receptor beta chains from one sample sequenced in a study of blood T cell repertoires in COVID-19. The protocol was immunoSEQ multiplex PCR, while the TCRdb copy is restricted to in-frame clones and leaves out a portion. The data show some 68,000 clones, with around 90% seen just once and 3.4% held by the top ten. Material for sequencing was peripheral blood. The receptor source for this set is a woman in her fifties or sixties with COVID-19, enrolled during active disease.

In this sample, this clone turned up a few times. This chain links TRBV19 with TRBJ1-3; D perhaps matches TRBD1 (6 bases). Germline CDR1 LNHDA, CDR2 SQIVND (reference sequence). The V and J ends lost 6 bases and 1 base respectively, with 10 bases between them. The CDR3 is 14 amino acids. The CDR3 is CASRATGSGNTIYF. CDR3 nucleotide sequence: TGTGCCAGTAGGGCGACAGGATCTGGAAACACCATATATTTT.

The rearrangement joins TRBV27 to TRBJ2-7; 10 bases match TRBD2. The CDR3 contains 17 residues. Germline CDR1 and CDR2: MNHEY and SMNVEV (reference sequence). V shed 5 bases, J shed 2 bases, and the junction held 12 bases outside the gene matches. The CDR3 DNA is TGTGCCAGCAGTCTCTACCGTCCCAGCGGGAGGGCCTACGAGCAGTACTTC. This translates into CASSLYRPSGRAYEQYF.

This clone was counted once. The chain joins TRBV10-3 to TRBJ1-1, with D perhaps matching TRBD1 (5 bases). V shed 10 bases and J shed 3 bases, with 18 bases lying between them. Germline-derived CDR1 and CDR2 are ENHRY and SYGVKD. CDR3 length: 14 amino acids. CDR3 nucleotide sequence: TGTGCCACCAGGGTGGGGGGGGTGGACACTGAAGCTTTCTTT. Protein sequence: CATRVGGVDTEAFF.

This clone was observed a single time. The chain couples TRBV10-2 to TRBJ1-1; no firm D call. This CDR3 spans 16 amino acids. Germline CDR1 and CDR2: WSHSY and SAAADI. Trimming took off 6 bases at V and 3 bases at J, with 20 bases between the two ends. This CDR3 is CASSEGVGARDTEAFF. In DNA, the CDR3 is TGCGCCAGCAGCGAGGGAGTCGGCGCCCGTGACACTGAAGCTTTCTTT.

The J gene is TRBJ2-7, the V gene TRBV3-1 (or the pseudogene TRBV3-2); TRBD2 agrees at 8 bases. J lost 2 bases, V lost 0 bases, and 3 bases had no gene match. CDR3 size: 15 residues. The germline V gene has CDR1 LGHDT and CDR2 YNNKEL (reference sequence). In DNA form, the CDR3 reads TGTGCCAGCAGCCAAGATCGGGGGGGGCCCTACGAGCAGTACTTC. Translated: CASSQDRGGPYEQYF.

This clone was seen a single time. The chain carries TRBV30 and TRBJ2-5, with 8 bases fitting TRBD1. The CDR3 totals 15 residues. The germline gives CDR1 GTSNPN, CDR2 SVGIG (reference sequence). V lost 2 bases and J lost 6; bases outside the gene matches: 11. CDR3 coding DNA: TGTGCCTGGAGTATTTTAGCAGGGGGCGCAAAGACCCAGTACTTC. Translated, it gives CAWSILAGGAKTQYF.

This clone was observed once. The chain couples TRBV30 to TRBJ1-2; D is ambiguous. The CDR3 spans 14 residues. CDR1 GTSNPN and CDR2 SVGIG come from the germline V gene (reference sequence). The V end lost 0 bases, the J end lost 5 bases, and 13 bases lay between the germline ends. DNA of the CDR3: TGTGCCTGGAGTGTCACCGGTGGAGGGTATGGCTACACCTTC. Amino acids: CAWSVTGGGYGYTF.

The V and J genes are TRBV19 and TRBJ2-1; TRBD2 matches at 11 bases. The CDR3 has 14 amino acids. Unmatched junction bases numbered 6, after V lost 10 bases and J lost 4 bases. Germline CDR1 LNHDA, CDR2 SQIVND (reference sequence). CDR3 DNA sequence: TGTGCCACCCTAGCGGGAGGAGGATACAATGAGCAGTTCTTC. Protein sequence: CATLAGGGYNEQFF.